Sequencing of this T cell receptor (beta chain) was carried out in a study of cytotoxic CD8 clonotypes in ibrutinib-treated CLL. As for the study in general: It was after a median roughly 13 months of treatment, range 6 to 36, that response samples were taken.

The germline CDR1 and CDR2 sequences are SGHRS and YFSETQ. V lost 4 bases, J lost 0 bases, and 18 bases lay in between. There are 17 residues in the CDR3. The repertoire was sequenced with immunoSEQ multiplex PCR; TCRdb's copy has only in-frame clones and lacks some. The repertoire holds approximately 100,000 clones, more than 75% seen once, with 25% to 40% in the top ten. Remarks on this clone: Antigen unknown.

Study results and limitations: The study found public clonotypes uncommon, contracting or stable on treatment. Clonality was higher at baseline than in age-matched healthy donors and tracked circulating CD8+ T-cell counts.

Sequencing used PBMCs, obtained after 12 months of ibrutinib treatment. This chain uses TRBV5-1 with TRBJ2-3, with a weak D call TRBD2 (6 bases). The clonotype comes from a human donor with chronic lymphocytic leukemia. CDR3 loop: CASSITPGLASTDTQYF. The CDR3 coding sequence is TGCGCCAGCAGCATTACACCGGGACTGGCTAGCACAGATACGCAGTATTTT. The variable domain in full, completed from reference TRBV5-1 and TRBJ2-3, reads KAGVTQTPRYLIKTRGQQVTLSCSPISGHRSVSWYQQTPGQGLQFLFEYFSETQRNKGNFPGRFSGRQFSNSRSEMNVSTLELGDSALYLCASSITPGLASTDTQYFGPGTRLTVL.